These 28 T cell receptor beta chains were all obtained from the same sample, sequenced in a study of T cells after somatic rescue of genetic block. Generated by immunoSEQ multiplex PCR, the TCRdb table keeps only in-frame clones and is missing some. The sample lists 7,500 to 9,000 clones, 80% to 85% occurring once. Sequences were obtained from peripheral blood mononuclear cells (PBMCs). Receptor source: a boy aged 5-17 years.

This clone has a handful of counts. V gene TRBV4-3 combines with J gene TRBJ2-5; TRBD2 might be the D (5 bases). Trimming shortened V by 4 bases and J by 4 bases, and 16 bases separated the two germline ends. This CDR3 spans 15 amino acids. CDR1 is LGHNA, CDR2 YSLEER, per germline. Here the CDR3 reads CASSRTRTLGETQYF. CDR3 nucleotides: TGCGCCAGCAGCCGGACGCGGACTTTAGGAGAGACCCAGTACTTC.

This clone was found once. The chain has TRBV6-5 and TRBJ1-1; no definite D call. The V end lost 4 bases, the J end lost 5 bases, and 11 bases lay between the germline ends. The CDR3 is 13 amino acids. The V gene's germline CDR1 is MNHEY and CDR2 SVGAGI. As DNA, the CDR3 is TGTGCCAGCAGTTCCCAGCGTGGGACTGAAGCTTTCTTT. Residues: CASSSQRGTEAFF.

The V gene is TRBV7-9, the J gene TRBJ2-2; D gene ambiguous. V was pared by 3 bases and J by 1 base, with 15 bases between. CDR3 length: 17 amino acids. Germline V gene sequence: CDR1 SEHNR, CDR2 FQNEAQ (reference sequence). This chain's CDR3 is CASSFPQDGRNTGELFF. CDR3 in DNA: TGTGCCAGCAGCTTTCCCCAGGACGGAAGGAACACCGGGGAGCTGTTTTTT.

This clone has more than one count but fewer than ten. V usage is TRBV7-2 and J usage is TRBJ1-5; D unclear. Germline V gives CDR1 SGHTA, CDR2 FQGNSA. The V end was cut by 5 bases, the J end by 7 bases, with 9 bases between. This CDR3 is built from 12 residues. CDR3 protein: CASSDTLQPQHF. The CDR3 DNA sequence: TGTGCCAGCAGCGATACACTGCAGCCCCAGCATTTT.

The chain carries TRBV15 and TRBJ2-7; no clear D gene. Deletions cut 0 bases from V and 3 bases from J, with 12 bases between. The CDR3 is 15 residues long. The germline V gene has CDR1 LNHNV and CDR2 YYDKDF (reference sequence). The CDR3, as DNA: TGTGCCACCAGCAGAGAAGGGCCCCCGAACTACGAGCAGTACTTC. It yields the protein CATSREGPPNYEQYF.

V usage is TRBV7-8 and J usage is TRBJ2-6; D is perhaps TRBD2 (6 bases). The CDR3 has 19 residues. The germline V gene encodes CDR1 SGHVS and CDR2 FQNEAQ. V shed 2 bases and J shed 2 bases, with 19 bases lying between them. DNA for the CDR3: TGTGCCAGCAGCTTAACCACTAGCAGCCTAGTACCTGGGGCCAACGTCCTGACTTTC. Translated: CASSLTTSSLVPGANVLTF.

The chain links TRBV15 to TRBJ2-5, with D possibly being TRBD1 (6 bases). Trimming removed 1 base from V and 5 bases from J, with 11 bases in between. The V gene's germline CDR1 is LNHNV and CDR2 YYDKDF (reference sequence). CDR3 length: 14 residues. CDR3 DNA sequence: TGTGCCACCAGCAGAGTGAATACAGGGGAGACCCAGTACTTC. Translated, it gives CATSRVNTGETQYF.

The chain is built from TRBV6-5 and TRBJ2-5; a possible D gene is TRBD1 (5 bases). CDR1 MNHEY and CDR2 SVGAGI come from the germline V gene. The CDR3 contains 14 residues. V was pared by 6 bases and J by 1 base, with 12 bases between. CDR3 protein: CASSRRGLQETQYF. The CDR3, as DNA: TGTGCCAGCAGCCGTAGGGGCCTCCAAGAGACCCAGTACTTC.

About this clone: The junction departs from germline at one end; a sequencing error may be responsible. The chain couples TRBV7-3 to TRBJ2-3; maybe TRBD2 (6 bases). From germline, CDR1 is SGHTA and CDR2 FQGTGA. CDR3 size: 14 residues. The CDR3 DNA reads TGTGCCAGCAGCCCAGAGGAGGGCACAGATGCGCAGTATTTT. Its protein product is CASSPEEGTDAQYF.

The V call is TRBV5-8, the J call TRBJ2-5; D ambiguous. Trimming took 7 bases from V and 7 from J, leaving 11 bases between them. The length of the CDR3 is 11 residues. CDR1 and CDR2 (germline): SGHTS, YDEGEE. The CDR3 DNA reads TGTGCCAGCCTGAGCTGGGGGACCCAGTACTTC. It is translated as CASLSWGTQYF.

The J gene is TRBJ2-7, the V gene TRBV5-1, with 12 nucleotides matching TRBD2. The trim removed 4 bases at V and 9 bases at J, leaving 11 bases unmatched. The length of the CDR3 is 15 residues. The germline V gene has CDR1 SGHRS and CDR2 YFSETQ. The CDR3 loop is CASSGTSGLFSWQYF. CDR3 in DNA: TGCGCCAGCAGCGGGACTAGCGGGCTCTTCTCGTGGCAGTACTTC.

V usage is TRBV9 and J usage is TRBJ1-1, with 7 bases matching TRBD1. This CDR3 contains 15 residues. V lost 0 bases and J lost 4; bases outside the gene matches: 6. The germline V gene has CDR1 SGDLS and CDR2 YYNGEE. The CDR3 nucleotides read TGTGCCAGCAGCGTAGAGGGGGCATTGGGCACTGAAGCTTTCTTT. As protein: CASSVEGALGTEAFF.

V gene TRBV4-3 combines with J gene TRBJ2-7; 7 bases are shared with TRBD1. This CDR3 spans 16 amino acids. J was trimmed by 2 bases and V by 0 bases; bases with no gene match: 7. The V gene's germline CDR1 is LGHNA and CDR2 YSLEER. The CDR3 reads CASSQDWTGIPYEQYF. The CDR3 DNA sequence: TGCGCCAGCAGCCAAGATTGGACAGGTATCCCCTACGAGCAGTACTTC.

The chain employs TRBV5-4 and TRBJ1-1; D gene ambiguous. The CDR3 spans 14 residues. Between the trimmed V and J ends, which lost 5 bases and 1 base, there was a span of 12 bases. The germline CDR1 and CDR2 sequences are SGHNT and YYREEE (reference sequence). The CDR3 sequence: CASSSLRGNTEAFF. The CDR3 DNA follows: TGTGCCAGCAGTTCTCTTCGGGGGAACACTGAAGCTTTCTTT.

This rearrangement joins TRBV29-1 to TRBJ2-1; D uncertain. Germline CDR1 is SQVTM and CDR2 is ANQGSEA. Trimming shortened V by 8 bases and J by 7 bases, and 18 bases separated the two germline ends. The CDR3 sequence is 13 residues long. CDR3 sequence: CSMTNTTRNEQFF. The DNA for the CDR3 is TGCAGCATGACAAATACTACACGGAATGAGCAGTTCTTC.

The gene calls are TRBV7-9 and TRBJ1-6; 7 positions match TRBD1. The CDR3 totals 14 residues. Trimming cost V 6 bases and J 7 bases; bases outside gene matches: 6. The germline CDR1 and CDR2 sequences are SEHNR and FQNEAQ (reference sequence). The CDR3 is CASRPTGPNSPLHF. In DNA, the CDR3 is TGTGCCAGCAGACCGACAGGGCCGAATTCACCCCTCCACTTT.

This chain joins TRBV28 and TRBJ1-2; no clear D gene. The V end was cut by 3 bases, the J end by 0 bases, with 17 bases between. Germline V gene lookup returns CDR1 MDHEN and CDR2 SYDVKM. The length of the CDR3 is 17 residues. The CDR3 spells CASSLLVDSAPNYGYTF. CDR3 sequence (DNA): TGTGCCAGCAGTTTGTTAGTCGACTCAGCCCCTAACTATGGCTACACCTTC.

Notes on this clone: At the DNA level, this CDR3 is encoded by other sequences in the same sample as well. The V gene is TRBV6-6, the J gene TRBJ1-4, with 7 bases identical to TRBD1. The CDR3 totals 16 residues. Looked up from germline, CDR1 is MNHNY and CDR2 is SVGAGI (reference sequence). Trimming cost V 4 bases and J 2 bases; bases outside gene matches: 7. CDR3 sequence: CASSFDRAPTNEKLFF. In nucleotides, the CDR3 is TGTGCCAGCAGTTTCGACAGGGCCCCTACTAATGAAAAACTGTTTTTT.

For the CDR3, the DNA is TGTGCCAGCAGTTACTCGACGGGGACTGAAGCTTTCTTT. It codes for CASSYSTGTEAFF. The chain couples TRBV6-5 to TRBJ1-1; the D is unclear. The germline V gene has CDR1 MNHEY and CDR2 SVGAGI. Trimming took off 0 bases at V and 5 bases at J, with 7 bases between the two ends. The CDR3 is 13 residues long.

This clone was detected only once. The chain carries TRBV9 and TRBJ2-5; D is possibly TRBD1 (6 bases). In germline, CDR1 is SGDLS, CDR2 YYNGEE. CDR3 length: 16 residues. V lost 0 bases to trimming and J lost 5 bases, with 17 bases between them. The CDR3 nucleotides read TGTGCCAGCAGCGTAGCAGCAGGGGCGGGTGGGGAGACCCAGTACTTC. This gives the protein CASSVAAGAGGETQYF.

This clone showed up just once. The chain links TRBV6-1 to TRBJ2-1; TRBD2 matches 7 bases. The V and J ends lost 4 bases and 6 bases, in that order; junction bases with no gene match: 15. Germline lookup yields CDR1 MNHNS and CDR2 SASEGT. This CDR3 has 17 amino acids. CDR3 protein: CASSVIRSASGPNEQFF. The CDR3 coding sequence is TGTGCCAGCAGTGTCATTAGGAGTGCTAGCGGCCCCAATGAGCAGTTCTTC.

The rearrangement links TRBV18 to TRBJ2-5; D not certain. Trimming took 4 bases from V and 4 from J, leaving 16 bases between them. This CDR3 is 15 amino acids long. Germline values: CDR1 KGHSH, CDR2 LQKENI. CDR3 in amino acids: CASSRESHFLETQYF. The CDR3 nucleotides are TGTGCCAGCTCACGGGAAAGCCATTTTCTAGAGACCCAGTACTTC.

The chain employs TRBV5-4 and TRBJ2-7; the D gene is possibly TRBD1 (6 bases). The CDR3 is 15 amino acids. Trimming shortened V by 5 bases and J by 2 bases, and 17 bases separated the two germline ends. Germline lookup yields CDR1 SGHNT and CDR2 YYREEE (reference sequence). DNA for the CDR3: TGTGCCAGCAGAGGCGACAGGCCAGGCGCCTACGAGCAGTACTTC. This encodes CASRGDRPGAYEQYF. Full variable domain (remainder filled in from reference TRBV5-4 and TRBJ2-7): ETGVTQSPTHLIKTRGQQVTLRCSSQSGHNTVSWYQQALGQGPQFIFQYYREEENGRGNFPPRFSGLQFPNYSSELNVNALELDDSALYLCASRGDRPGAYEQYFGPGTRLTVT.

The chain joins TRBV28 to TRBJ2-7; 10 bases are a match to TRBD1. The CDR3 loop spans 15 amino acids. CDR1 MDHEN and CDR2 SYDVKM come from the germline V gene. V was pared by 6 bases and J by 4 bases, with 9 bases of the junction left unmatched. The CDR3 here is CASSRETGGWYEQYF. CDR3 nucleotide sequence: TGTGCCAGCAGCCGAGAGACAGGGGGCTGGTACGAGCAGTACTTC.

The chain is built from TRBV6-1 and TRBJ1-6, with D maybe TRBD1 (5 bases). This CDR3 is 14 amino acids long. V dropped 7 bases and J dropped 7 bases, with 14 bases sitting between them. From germline, CDR1 is MNHNS and CDR2 SASEGT. The chain's CDR3 is CASTGGVGNSPLHF. The CDR3, as DNA: TGTGCCAGCACGGGGGGGGTGGGCAATTCACCCCTCCACTTT.

The chain carries TRBV6-5 and TRBJ2-5, with 10 bases lining up with TRBD1. The CDR3 runs to 16 residues. In germline, CDR1 is MNHEY, CDR2 SVGAGI. With 2 bases clipped from V and 4 bases from J, the junction kept 7 bases outside the gene matches. The CDR3: CASSYTGTGASETQYF. The CDR3 coding sequence is TGTGCCAGCAGTTACACCGGGACAGGGGCGTCAGAGACCCAGTACTTC.

This sequence joins TRBV7-9 and TRBJ2-4; tentatively, D is TRBD2 (5 bases). Looked up from germline, CDR1 is SEHNR and CDR2 is FQNEAQ (reference sequence). The CDR3 is made up of 16 amino acids. Trimming shortened V by 1 base and J by 0 bases, and 10 bases separated the two germline ends. The CDR3 nucleotides are TGTGCCAGCAGCTTAGATATAGGGAGAGCCAAAAACATTCAGTACTTC. Amino acids: CASSLDIGRAKNIQYF.

This clone was seen just once. This chain connects TRBV9 to TRBJ2-1; no firm D call. The CDR3 length is 14 residues. The germline V gene encodes CDR1 SGDLS and CDR2 YYNGEE. The V end lost 4 bases, the J end lost 8 bases, and 16 bases lay between the germline ends. CDR3 in DNA: TGTGCCAGCAGCTTGGACGGGCATCGGGATGAGCAGTTCTTC. Translated, it gives CASSLDGHRDEQFF.